The source of this T cell receptor (beta chain) is a study of T cell responses to AZD1222 COVID-19 vaccine. Study-level background: Pooling was applied to second doses at about 4 or about 12 weeks. Study-wide results and limits: The donor cohort was predominantly white British with a female majority, and clonal diversity may have been underestimated.

This table comes from immunoSEQ multiplex PCR, and its TCRdb copy is limited to in-frame clones, with some not included. This sample has approximately 150,000 clones; 90% occur once, and the top ten carry 2.5% to 3.5%. The germline gives CDR1 SGHTA, CDR2 FQGNSA. Trimming pared 2 bases from V and 4 bases from J, leaving 11 bases between. The CDR3 spans 14 residues. Concerning this clone itself: Its target is not known.

The sample was peripheral blood, taken on day 0 of AZD1222 vaccination. J is TRBJ1-2 and V is TRBV7-2; D is unresolved. The source is an adult in good health. The CDR3 nucleotides are TGTGCCAGCAGCTTATCTCCCATGGGCTATGGCTACACCTTC. Translating it yields CASSLSPMGYGYTF.